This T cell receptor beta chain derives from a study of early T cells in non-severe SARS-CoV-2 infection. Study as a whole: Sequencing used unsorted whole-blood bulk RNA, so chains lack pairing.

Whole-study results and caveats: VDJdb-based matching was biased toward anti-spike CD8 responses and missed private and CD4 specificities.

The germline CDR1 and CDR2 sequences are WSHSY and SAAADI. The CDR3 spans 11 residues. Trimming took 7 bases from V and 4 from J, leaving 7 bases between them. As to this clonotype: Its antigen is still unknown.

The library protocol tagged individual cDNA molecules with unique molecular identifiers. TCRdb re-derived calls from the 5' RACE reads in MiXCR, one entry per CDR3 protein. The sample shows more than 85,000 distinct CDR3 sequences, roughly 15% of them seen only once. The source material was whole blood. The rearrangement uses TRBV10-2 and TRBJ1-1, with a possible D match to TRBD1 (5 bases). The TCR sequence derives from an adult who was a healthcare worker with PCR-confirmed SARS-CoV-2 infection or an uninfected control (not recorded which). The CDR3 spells CASTQGTEAFF. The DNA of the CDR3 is TGCGCCAGCACCCAGGGCACTGAAGCTTTCTTT.